The rows below give T cell receptor beta chains drawn from one sample of a study of T cells in Graves' hyperthyroidism and ophthalmopathy. TCRdb re-called the multiplex PCR reads with MiXCR, one entry per CDR3 protein. The sample includes around 490,000 distinct CDR3 sequences, 15% to 20% seen only once; the top ten take roughly 47%. Specimen: blood. The receptors come from a man aged 35 to 55 with Graves' ophthalmopathy. The CDR3 runs from the conserved cysteine through the conserved F or W. The D gene is left open where the match is weak. Clone size is stated in some rows and not others, as once, few, many or a class when expanded.

many	NA	TRBV3-1	TRBJ2-1	CASSQAGTREQFF	TGTGCCAGCAGCCAGGCCGGGACACGGGAGCAGTTCTTC
many	NA	TRBV6-5	TRBJ2-7	CASSLVGAAYEQYF	TGTGCCAGCAGTTTAGTGGGAGCTGCCTACGAGCAGTACTTC
NA	NA	TRBV20-1	TRBJ2-6	CSALSGGANVLTF	TGCAGTGCTCTATCTGGTGGGGCCAACGTCCTGACTTTC
NA	NA	TRBV5-1	TRBJ2-7	CASSRDPKDEQYF	TGCGCCAGCAGCAGGGACCCAAAGGACGAGCAGTACTTC
NA	TRBD1	TRBV6-2/TRBV6-3	TRBJ1-1	CASSREGARSEAFF	TGTGCCAGCAGCCGTGAGGGGGCTAGGTCTGAAGCTTTCTTT
few	NA	TRBV28	TRBJ2-3	CASRSGTGTQSTQYF	TGTGCCAGCAGGTCGGGAACGGGGACTCAGAGTACGCAGTATTTT
NA	NA	TRBV5-5	TRBJ2-7	CASSLADEIAYEQYF	TGTGCCAGCAGCTTGGCCGACGAGATCGCCTACGAGCAGTACTTC
many	NA	TRBV10-3	TRBJ2-7	CAISTDGSYEQYF	TGTGCCATCAGTACGGACGGCTCCTACGAGCAGTACTTC
many	NA	TRBV2	TRBJ2-1	CARSEKADQYYNEQFF	TGTGCCAGATCCGAAAAGGCGGATCAGTATTACAATGAGCAGTTCTTC
NA	TRBD1	TRBV4-1	TRBJ2-2	CASSQDLGQGIAGELFF	TGCGCCAGCAGCCAAGATCTTGGACAGGGGATTGCCGGGGAGCTGTTTTTT
NA	NA	TRBV19	TRBJ1-1	CASSGRGGNTEAFF	TGTGCCAGTAGCGGCCGGGGGGGGAACACTGAAGCTTTCTTT
few	NA	TRBV7-6	TRBJ2-2	CASSLAPRTGELFF	TGTGCCAGCAGCTTAGCCCCCCGGACCGGGGAGCTGTTTTTT
NA	TRBD2	TRBV7-8	TRBJ2-7	CASSLGASGRPTTYEQYF	TGTGCCAGCAGCTTAGGAGCTAGCGGGAGGCCCACCACCTACGAGCAGTACTTC
many	TRBD2	TRBV20-1	TRBJ2-7	CSAMGRLAGSPYEQYF	TGCAGTGCTATGGGGAGACTAGCGGGATCTCCCTACGAGCAGTACTTC
few	NA	TRBV20-1	TRBJ2-1	CSASSAQTSYNEQFF	TGCAGTGCTAGTAGCGCGCAGACCTCCTACAATGAGCAGTTCTTC
few	NA	TRBV19	TRBJ2-1	CASSIPPGSSYNEQFF	TGTGCCAGTAGTATCCCCCCAGGGAGCTCCTACAATGAGCAGTTCTTC
few	TRBD2	TRBV15	TRBJ2-1	CATSRDEGGEGSSNEQFF	TGTGCCACCAGCAGAGATGAAGGAGGGGAGGGATCTTCCAATGAGCAGTTCTTC
once	TRBD2	TRBV11-2	TRBJ2-1	CASSEEASGSRYNEQFF	TGTGCCAGCAGCGAAGAGGCTAGCGGGAGTCGGTACAATGAGCAGTTCTTC
few	TRBD1	TRBV3-1	TRBJ1-2	CASSPGGQGRYTF	TGTGCCAGCAGCCCAGGGGGACAGGGGCGCTACACCTTC
many	NA	TRBV5-1	TRBJ1-2	CASSLELGEGGYTF	TGCGCCAGCAGCTTGGAACTAGGGGAGGGCGGCTACACCTTC
many	NA	TRBV12-3/TRBV12-4	TRBJ2-5	CASSFLGGPQETQYF	TGTGCCAGCAGTTTCCTGGGGGGCCCTCAAGAGACCCAGTACTTC
NA	TRBD1	TRBV20-1	TRBJ1-5	CSASPGGAGQPQHF	TGCAGTGCTTCACCAGGGGGCGCGGGTCAGCCCCAGCATTTT
many	TRBD1	TRBV7-3	TRBJ2-1	CASSLGTGTNEQFF	TGTGCCAGCAGCTTAGGGACAGGGACCAATGAGCAGTTCTTC
NA	NA	TRBV9	TRBJ2-1	CASSAEGQYSDEQFF	TGTGCCAGCAGCGCGGAAGGACAGTATTCAGATGAGCAGTTCTTC
NA	NA	TRBV5-1	TRBJ1-6	CASSSERLNSPLHF	TGCGCCAGCAGCTCGGAAAGGCTTAATTCACCCCTCCACTTT
NA	NA	TRBV5-6	TRBJ1-4	CASSYYEGLSNEKLFF	TGTGCCAGCAGCTACTACGAGGGACTGTCTAATGAAAAACTGTTTTTT
many	NA	TRBV5-1	TRBJ2-1	CASSFMVGDNEQFF	TGCGCCAGCAGCTTCATGGTCGGAGACAATGAGCAGTTCTTC
many	TRBD1	TRBV5-6	TRBJ2-7	CASSLTGGTYEQYF	TGTGCCAGCAGCTTGACAGGGGGAACCTACGAGCAGTACTTC
few	TRBD2	TRBV6-1	TRBJ2-1	CASSKGTSLNNEQFF	TGTGCCAGCAGTAAAGGGACTAGCCTTAACAATGAGCAGTTCTTC
few	TRBD1	TRBV28	TRBJ1-1	CASSSTDRVWTEAFF	TGTGCCAGCAGTTCGACCGACAGGGTTTGGACTGAAGCTTTCTTT
few	NA	TRBV7-9	TRBJ2-5	CASSLSWGSGETQYF	TGTGCCAGCAGCTTAAGCTGGGGGAGTGGGGAGACCCAGTACTTC
few	TRBD1	TRBV2	TRBJ1-2	CASSGGTGGGYGYTF	TGTGCCAGCAGTGGGGGGACAGGAGGGGGATATGGCTACACCTTC
few	NA	TRBV6-1	TRBJ2-2	CASTRGPTNTGELFF	TGTGCCAGCACCAGGGGCCCTACGAACACCGGGGAGCTGTTTTTT
few	TRBD2	TRBV7-8	TRBJ2-1	CASSSLAAPSSYNEQFF	TGTGCCAGCAGCTCCCTAGCGGCCCCGAGCTCCTACAATGAGCAGTTCTTC
NA	NA	TRBV7-2	TRBJ2-1	CASSLEGGFDNEQFF	TGTGCCAGCAGCTTAGAGGGGGGGTTTGACAATGAGCAGTTCTTC
NA	TRBD2	TRBV12-3/TRBV12-4	TRBJ2-6	CASSLAGGWTGSGANVLTF	TGTGCCAGCAGTTTAGCCGGGGGGTGGACGGGCTCTGGGGCCAACGTCCTGACTTTC
NA	TRBD2	TRBV5-1	TRBJ2-1	CASSFALAGASSYNEQFF	TGCGCCAGCAGCTTTGCGCTAGCGGGAGCGAGCTCCTACAATGAGCAGTTCTTC
many	TRBD2	TRBV11-2	TRBJ2-2	CASSPRGRAGTGELFF	TGTGCCAGCAGCCCCCGCGGGAGGGCAGGGACCGGGGAGCTGTTTTTT
few	TRBD2	TRBV5-1	TRBJ2-5	CASSKGLASTRETQYF	TGCGCCAGCAGCAAGGGACTAGCGTCTACGAGGGAGACCCAGTACTTC
many	NA	TRBV12-3/TRBV12-4	TRBJ2-7	CASSPTGSSSYEQYF	TGTGCCAGCAGTCCAACAGGATCATCCTCCTACGAGCAGTACTTC
NA	TRBD2	TRBV29-1	TRBJ2-2	CSSRLAGASGELFF	TGCAGCTCAAGACTAGCGGGGGCCTCCGGGGAGCTGTTTTTT
few	NA	TRBV29-1	TRBJ1-4	CSGDFDLRRETNEKLFF	TGCAGCGGGGATTTTGACCTCCGGAGGGAAACTAATGAAAAACTGTTTTTT
many	TRBD2	TRBV12-3/TRBV12-4	TRBJ2-5	CASSPGTSGIKKTQYF	TGTGCCAGCAGTCCGGGGACTAGCGGGATTAAGAAGACCCAGTACTTC
many	NA	TRBV20-1	TRBJ1-5	CSARGLTSNQPQHF	TGCAGTGCTAGGGGACTTACGAGCAATCAGCCCCAGCATTTT